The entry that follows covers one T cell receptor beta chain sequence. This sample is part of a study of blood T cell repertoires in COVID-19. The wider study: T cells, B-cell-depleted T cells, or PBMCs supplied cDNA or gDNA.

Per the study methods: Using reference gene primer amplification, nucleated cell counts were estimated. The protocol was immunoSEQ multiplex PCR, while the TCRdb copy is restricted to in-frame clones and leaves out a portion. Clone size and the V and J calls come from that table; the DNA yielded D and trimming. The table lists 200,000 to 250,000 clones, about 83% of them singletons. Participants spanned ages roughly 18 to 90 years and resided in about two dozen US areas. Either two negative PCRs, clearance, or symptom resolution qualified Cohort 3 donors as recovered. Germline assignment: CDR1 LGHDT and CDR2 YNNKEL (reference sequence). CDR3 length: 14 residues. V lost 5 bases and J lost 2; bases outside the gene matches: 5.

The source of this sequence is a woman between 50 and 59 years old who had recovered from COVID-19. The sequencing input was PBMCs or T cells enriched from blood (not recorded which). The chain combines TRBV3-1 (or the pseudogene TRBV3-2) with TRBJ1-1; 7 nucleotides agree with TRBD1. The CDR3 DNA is TGTGCCAGCAGCGTTTACAGGGGAAACACTGAAGCTTTCTTT. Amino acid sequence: CASSVYRGNTEAFF.